Listed below are T cell receptor beta chains from one sample, sequenced in a study of cytomegalovirus exposure and HLA in healthy donors. Clones were sequenced by immunoSEQ multiplex PCR, and TCRdb holds only the in-frame ones, with some missing. The sample consists of about 140,000 clones, 65% to 90% of them appearing once. The specimen sequenced was PBMCs. The receptors originated from a female donor in good health and CMV-seronegative. CDR3s include the opening cysteine and the closing phenylalanine or tryptophan.

v_call: TRBV9; j_call: TRBJ1-5; cdr3_aa: CASSATGNQPQHF
v_call: TRBV2; j_call: TRBJ2-5; cdr3_aa: CASSPFGGQETQYF
v_call: TRBV5-1; j_call: TRBJ2-3; cdr3_aa: CASSPSGRPDTQYF
v_call: TRBV28; j_call: TRBJ2-3; cdr3_aa: CASSLSTGGKYTDTQYF
v_call: TRBV2; j_call: TRBJ2-2; cdr3_aa: CASRPPGRRGELFF
v_call: TRBV6-4; j_call: TRBJ2-7; cdr3_aa: CASSEGTGTEQYF
v_call: TRBV27; j_call: TRBJ2-1; cdr3_aa: CASAKGGTSSYNEQFF
v_call: TRBV5-1; j_call: TRBJ1-3; cdr3_aa: CASSAGQGTVGNTIYF
v_call: TRBV2; j_call: TRBJ1-5; cdr3_aa: CASTVGQGSNQPQHF
v_call: TRBV18; j_call: TRBJ2-7; cdr3_aa: CASSPMKGTRGPEQYF
v_call: TRBV6-1; j_call: TRBJ2-1; cdr3_aa: CASSEPGQDPYNEQFF
v_call: TRBV28; j_call: TRBJ2-1; cdr3_aa: CASSFWIGQGYNEQFF
v_call: TRBV18; j_call: TRBJ1-4; cdr3_aa: CASSSTEKLFF
v_call: TRBV28; j_call: TRBJ2-2; cdr3_aa: CASSLPGGGGAGELFF
v_call: TRBV7-9; j_call: TRBJ1-5; cdr3_aa: CASSLATGDQPQHF
v_call: TRBV7-9; j_call: TRBJ2-3; cdr3_aa: CASRVPGTGVTDTQYF
v_call: TRBV6-1; j_call: TRBJ2-7; cdr3_aa: CASSESGRAEDEQYF
v_call: TRBV7-9; j_call: TRBJ1-5; cdr3_aa: CASSLARAQGSNQPQHF
v_call: TRBV4-1; j_call: TRBJ1-4; cdr3_aa: CASSRDRVNEKLFF
v_call: TRBV7-3; j_call: TRBJ2-1; cdr3_aa: CASSSSGSWGNEQFF
v_call: TRBV2; j_call: TRBJ2-7; cdr3_aa: CASQKTASYEQYF
v_call: TRBV14; j_call: TRBJ1-5; cdr3_aa: CASSQGGQPQHF
v_call: TRBV6-4; j_call: TRBJ2-2; cdr3_aa: CASSRTSGRWTGELFF
v_call: TRBV9; j_call: TRBJ1-4; cdr3_aa: CASSVRATNEKLFF
v_call: TRBV28; j_call: TRBJ1-1; cdr3_aa: CASSLFGGGGTEAFF
v_call: TRBV7-8; j_call: TRBJ2-5; cdr3_aa: CASSFDGLQETQYF
v_call: TRBV6-4; j_call: TRBJ2-1; cdr3_aa: CASSEYPLLFF
v_call: TRBV6-5; j_call: TRBJ2-3; cdr3_aa: CASRAGGTDTQYF
v_call: TRBV7-9; j_call: TRBJ1-5; cdr3_aa: CASSLNRGGDISNQPQHF
v_call: TRBV19; j_call: TRBJ2-7; cdr3_aa: CASGQGNYEQYF
v_call: TRBV4-1; j_call: TRBJ2-3; cdr3_aa: CSSSPGRTSGSADTQYF
v_call: TRBV6-5; j_call: TRBJ1-5; cdr3_aa: CASRMQDNQPQHF
v_call: TRBV6-5; j_call: TRBJ2-1; cdr3_aa: CASSYAQIWNEQFF
v_call: TRBV23-1; j_call: TRBJ2-5; cdr3_aa: CASTGRMQETQYF